The sequence of this T cell receptor beta chain was determined in a study of blood T cell repertoires in COVID-19. For the study at large: Sites across the United States, Italy and Spain contributed samples from acute and convalescent COVID-19. Sample material is recorded as cDNA or gDNA derived from T cells, B-cell-depleted T cells, or PBMCs.

Authors' data handling: Estimates of nucleated cell counts were drawn from the amplification of reference gene primers. TCRdb's table, derived via immunoSEQ multiplex PCR, lists solely in-frame clones and lacks some. That table supplies the V and J calls and clone size; D and trimming were determined from the DNA. The sample consists of fewer than 110,000 clones, approximately 84% of them appearing once. Per the germline V gene, CDR1 is SGHTA and CDR2 is FQGNSA. Losses at the gene ends were 7 bases for V and 0 bases for J; bases not matched to a gene: 3. This CDR3 contains 14 residues. The TCR comes from a human donor in a cohort sampled during active or convalescent COVID-19. The chain couples TRBV7-2 to TRBJ2-1; the match to TRBD2 covers 7 bases. Sequences were obtained from peripheral blood. This chain's CDR3 is CASKAGLSYNEQFF. The CDR3 DNA sequence: TGTGCCAGCAAAGCGGGACTCTCCTACAATGAGCAGTTCTTC.